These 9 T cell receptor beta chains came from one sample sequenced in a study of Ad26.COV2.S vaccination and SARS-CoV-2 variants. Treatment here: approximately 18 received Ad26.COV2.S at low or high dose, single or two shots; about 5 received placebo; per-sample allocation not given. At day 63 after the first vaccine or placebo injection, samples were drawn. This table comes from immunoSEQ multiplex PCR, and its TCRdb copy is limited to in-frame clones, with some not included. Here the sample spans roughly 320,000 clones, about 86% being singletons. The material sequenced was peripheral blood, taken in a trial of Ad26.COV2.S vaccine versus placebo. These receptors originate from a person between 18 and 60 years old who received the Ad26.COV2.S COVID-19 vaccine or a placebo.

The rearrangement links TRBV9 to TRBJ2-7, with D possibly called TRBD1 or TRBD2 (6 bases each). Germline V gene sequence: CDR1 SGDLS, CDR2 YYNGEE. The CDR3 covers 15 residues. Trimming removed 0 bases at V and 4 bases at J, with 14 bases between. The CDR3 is CASSVDGGLGYEQYF. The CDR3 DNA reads TGTGCCAGCAGCGTAGATGGGGGGCTCGGGTACGAGCAGTACTTC.

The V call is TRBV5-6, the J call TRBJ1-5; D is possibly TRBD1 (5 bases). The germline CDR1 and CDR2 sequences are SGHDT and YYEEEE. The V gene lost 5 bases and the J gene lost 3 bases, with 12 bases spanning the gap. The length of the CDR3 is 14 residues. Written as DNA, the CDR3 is TGTGCCAGCAGACGCAAAGGGGTCAATCAGCCCCAGCATTTT. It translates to CASRRKGVNQPQHF.

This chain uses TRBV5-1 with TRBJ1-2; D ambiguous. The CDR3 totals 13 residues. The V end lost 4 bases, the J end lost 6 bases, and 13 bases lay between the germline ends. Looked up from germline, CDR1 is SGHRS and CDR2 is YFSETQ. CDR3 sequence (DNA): TGCGCCAGCAGCAACTTGAATGGTGATGGCTACACCTTC. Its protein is CASSNLNGDGYTF.

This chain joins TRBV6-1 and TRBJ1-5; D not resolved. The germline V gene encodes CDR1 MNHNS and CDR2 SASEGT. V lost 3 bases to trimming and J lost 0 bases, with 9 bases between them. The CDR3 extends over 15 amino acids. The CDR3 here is CASSDVGNSNQPQHF. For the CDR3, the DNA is TGTGCCAGCAGTGACGTGGGTAATAGCAATCAGCCCCAGCATTTT.

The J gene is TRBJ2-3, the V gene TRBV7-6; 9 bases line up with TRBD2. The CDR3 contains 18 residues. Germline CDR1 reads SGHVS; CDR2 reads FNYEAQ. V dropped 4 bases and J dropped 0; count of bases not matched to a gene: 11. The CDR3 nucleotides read TGTGCCAGCAGCTCGGCCGGGCAGCGGGGGGTTAGCACAGATACGCAGTATTTT. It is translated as CASSSAGQRGVSTDTQYF.

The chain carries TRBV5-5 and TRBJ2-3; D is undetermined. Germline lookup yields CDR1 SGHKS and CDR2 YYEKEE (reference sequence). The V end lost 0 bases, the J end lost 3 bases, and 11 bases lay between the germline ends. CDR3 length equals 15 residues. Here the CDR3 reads CASSLVGSKTDTQYF. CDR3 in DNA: TGTGCCAGCAGCTTGGTAGGGTCAAAGACAGATACGCAGTATTTT.

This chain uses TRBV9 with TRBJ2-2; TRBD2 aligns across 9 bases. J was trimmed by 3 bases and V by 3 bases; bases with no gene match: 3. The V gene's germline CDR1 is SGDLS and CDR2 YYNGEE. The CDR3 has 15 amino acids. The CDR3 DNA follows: TGTGCCAGCAGCGCCGCGGGGGGGGACACCGGGGAGCTGTTTTTT. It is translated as CASSAAGGDTGELFF.

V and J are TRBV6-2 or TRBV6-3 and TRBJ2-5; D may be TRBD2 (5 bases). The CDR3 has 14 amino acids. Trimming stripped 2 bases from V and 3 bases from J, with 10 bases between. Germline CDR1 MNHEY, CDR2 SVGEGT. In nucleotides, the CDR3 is TGTGCCAGCAGTTACCTTACCGGGGAAGAGACCCAGTACTTC. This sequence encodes CASSYLTGEETQYF.

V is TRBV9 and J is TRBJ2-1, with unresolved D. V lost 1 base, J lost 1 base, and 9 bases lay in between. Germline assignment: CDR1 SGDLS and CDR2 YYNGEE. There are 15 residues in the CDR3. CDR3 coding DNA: TGTGCCAGCAGCGTATTTGGTGGTTCCTACAATGAGCAGTTCTTC. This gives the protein CASSVFGGSYNEQFF.